This T cell receptor (beta chain) was recorded in a study of control samples from healthy donors and cancer patients (dated by TCRdb to about 2020). This clone has only one observation. The clone's antigen remains unknown. Per-base quality was not reported, and no clone a single base away is much larger than it. Receptor libraries were prepared by the immunoSEQ multiplex PCR assay. The table was pulled from immuneACCESS by TCRdb, which kept in-frame rearrangements only. Such tables lose some clones; where checked, under half of the loss comes from unresolved V genes, and the rest has no known cause. For this sample the table gives around 90,000 clones, of which over 75% were detected only once. The ten largest make up 2% to 2.5% of the sample. The germline V gene provides CDR1 SGHDT and CDR2 YYEEEE. V drops 3 bases and J drops 2 bases, leaving 15 bases in between. The CDR3 covers 16 residues, taking in both the cysteine and the phenylalanine. Kept here is only the CDR3 DNA, which spans 48 bases and is read in frame from base 1.

The source material was blood. The sequence links TRBV5-6 to TRBJ1-5, with the identity of the D gene unclear. The sequence was collected from a woman aged 40-49 years in good health. The nucleotide sequence is TGTGCCAGCAGCTCCATGAGGGCAGTGGGCAATCAGCCCCAGCATTTT. It is translated as CASSSMRAVGNQPQHF.